This TCR beta chain came from a study of blood T cell repertoires in COVID-19. At the level of the study: Samples came from the United States, Italy and Spain, spanning acute and convalescent COVID-19.

Germline V gene lookup returns CDR1 LNHDA and CDR2 SQIVND (reference sequence). The CDR3 is made up of 16 amino acids. V was clipped by 5 bases and J by 7 bases, with 20 bases between them. Some clones are missing from TCRdb's copy, which holds only in-frame ones; the method was immunoSEQ multiplex PCR. The profile covers about 240,000 clones, with 87% appearing a single time and more than 6% taken by the ten largest. This clonotype originated in a man aged 60-69 years who had recovered from COVID-19. The specimen sequenced was peripheral blood. The chain employs TRBV19 and TRBJ1-4, with TRBD1 as a possible D gene (5 bases). The DNA for the CDR3 is TGTGCCAGTAGTGGACGGAGTCAGGGTGTTTTTGAAAAACTGTTTTTT. Protein: CASSGRSQGVFEKLFF.